These T cell receptor beta chains were read from a single sample in a study of cytomegalovirus exposure and HLA in healthy donors. Sequencing was performed with immunoSEQ multiplex PCR; in TCRdb, only in-frame clones are kept and a portion is missing. Of fewer than 150,000 clones in the sample, 70% to 80% were seen once. Material: PBMCs. These receptors were obtained from a woman younger than 45 in good health and CMV-seropositive. CDR3s include the opening cysteine and the closing phenylalanine or tryptophan. The D gene is left open where the match is weak. The size entry is marked missing in some rows and otherwise reads once, few, many or a size class.

J	size	D	V	DNA	CDR3
TRBJ2-5	once	TRBD2	TRBV7-9	TGTGCCAGCAGCTTAAAAGGGAGGGTCCAAGAGACCCAGTACTTC	CASSLKGRVQETQYF
TRBJ1-3	once	NA	TRBV7-9	TGTGCCAGCAGCTACCTTGGGGGGGCTGGAAACACCATATATTTT	CASSYLGGAGNTIYF
TRBJ2-3	NA	TRBD1	TRBV4-1	TGCGCCAGCAGGACAGGAATGACAGGGTTTGCAGATACGCAGTATTTT	CASRTGMTGFADTQYF
TRBJ2-7	NA	NA	TRBV19	TGTGCCAGTAGCGACCGAGGGCTAGCGCTTGAGCAGTACTTC	CASSDRGLALEQYF
TRBJ2-5	NA	NA	TRBV29-1	TGCAGCGGTCCGCGGCAGGGCAGGGGTCAAGAGACCCAGTACTTC	CSGPRQGRGQETQYF
TRBJ2-7	NA	NA	TRBV10-3	TGTGCCATCAGTGCCCGGGACACCATGGTCGAGCAGTACTTC	CAISARDTMVEQYF
TRBJ1-1	NA	NA	TRBV5-6	TGTGCCAGCAGCGCGGCAGGGCGGAATGAAGCTTTCTTT	CASSAAGRNEAFF
TRBJ1-1	NA	NA	TRBV11-3	TGTGCCAGCAGCGGGCGGACAGTTTTGAACACTGAAGCTTTCTTT	CASSGRTVLNTEAFF
TRBJ2-5	once	TRBD1	TRBV29-1	TGCAACGTCATAGGACAGGGCGATATCCGGAATGAGCAGTACTTC	CNVIGQGDIRNEQYF
TRBJ1-1	NA	TRBD1	TRBV7-8	TGTGCCAGCAGCCTTCACCTGACAGGGTACACTGAAGCTTTCTTT	CASSLHLTGYTEAFF
TRBJ2-3	NA	TRBD2	TRBV5-4	TGTGCCAGCAGCTCACGGACTAGCGGGGCCTCAGATACGCAGTATTTT	CASSSRTSGASDTQYF
TRBJ2-5	NA	TRBD1	TRBV15	TGTGCCACCTCAATTCTGCCGGACAGGGAGATAGGGCAGTACTTC	CATSILPDREIGQYF
TRBJ2-5	NA	NA	TRBV29-1	TGCAGCGCCCAGACTAGTAACTCTGGAGAGACCCAGTACTTC	CSAQTSNSGETQYF
TRBJ1-2	few	NA	TRBV30	TGTGCCTGGAGTAACGCGTTCCGGGACTATGGCTACACCTTC	CAWSNAFRDYGYTF
TRBJ1-1	few	TRBD1	TRBV10-3	TGTGCCATCAGTGAAATACAGGGGCTAGCTTTCTTT	CAISEIQGLAFF
TRBJ2-7	once	TRBD2	TRBV4-1	TGCGCCAGCAGCCAAGATAGGGGACTAGCATACGAGCAGTACTTC	CASSQDRGLAYEQYF
TRBJ2-7	NA	NA	TRBV2	TGTGCCAGCACCCCCGAGATGGACAGCTCCTACGAGCAGTACTTC	CASTPEMDSSYEQYF
TRBJ2-3	NA	TRBD2	TRBV19	TGTGCCAGTAGAGAACTAGCGGACCCCACAGATACGCAGTATTTT	CASRELADPTDTQYF
TRBJ1-2	NA	TRBD1	TRBV15	TGTGCCACCAGCAGAGGTCAGGGGGCGGGCTATGGCTACACCTTC	CATSRGQGAGYGYTF
TRBJ2-1	NA	TRBD2	TRBV10-3	TGTGCCATCAGTGATTCTTTAGCGGGAGGACCCTACAATGAGCAGTTCTTC	CAISDSLAGGPYNEQFF
TRBJ1-3	NA	TRBD1	TRBV18	TGTGCCAGCTCACCATCAAACCCGGGACAGATCTCTGGAAACACCATATATTTT	CASSPSNPGQISGNTIYF
TRBJ2-3	once	NA	TRBV15	TGTGCCACCAGCAGAGATCGGGGGACAGATACGCAGTATTTT	CATSRDRGTDTQYF
TRBJ1-3	NA	NA	TRBV2	TGTGCCAGAGGAGGTGGAAACACCATATATTTT	CARGGGNTIYF
TRBJ2-3	NA	NA	TRBV12-5	TGTGCTAGTGGTTTGGTACCGTATGGGAGGCCGATGAGGCGCACAGATACGCAGTATTTT	CASGLVPYGRPMRRTDTQYF
TRBJ2-3	NA	TRBD1	TRBV18	TGTGCCAGCTCTCAATCGGGACAGTTCCGCACAGATACGCAGTATTTT	CASSQSGQFRTDTQYF
TRBJ1-1	NA	TRBD1	TRBV5-1	TGCGCCAGCAGCGGACAGGGTGGGGGTTACACTGAAGCTTTCTTT	CASSGQGGGYTEAFF
TRBJ2-7	NA	TRBD1	TRBV6-1	TGTGCCAGCAGGCCCGGGACAGGGGGCTTTCCCGAGCAGTACTTC	CASRPGTGGFPEQYF
TRBJ1-3	NA	NA	TRBV15	TGTGCCATCCGTTCTGGAAACACCATATATTTT	CAIRSGNTIYF
TRBJ1-1	once	NA	TRBV7-8	TGTGCCAGCAGCTTAGAAGTACGGGTAATTAACACTGAAGCTTTCTTT	CASSLEVRVINTEAFF
TRBJ1-5	NA	TRBD1	TRBV27	TGTGCCAGCAGTTTATCGATAACAGGGGGCGGTCAGCCCCAGCATTTT	CASSLSITGGGQPQHF
TRBJ2-4	NA	NA	TRBV12-2	TGTGCAAGTCGCTTCGGGACATCTGATTCTACCCTAGCCAAAAACATTCAGTACTTC	CASRFGTSDSTLAKNIQYF
TRBJ1-2	once	TRBD1	TRBV11-3	TGTGCCAGCAGCTTGGGACAGTACTATGGCTACACCTTC	CASSLGQYYGYTF
TRBJ1-1	NA	NA	TRBV6-1	TGTGCCAGCGTCGTGCGGCCCGGGGAGGGGAAAGCTTTCTTT	CASVVRPGEGKAFF
TRBJ1-6	few	NA	TRBV5-6	TGTGCCAGCAGCACTTACAGTGGGAATTCACCCCTCCACTTT	CASSTYSGNSPLHF
TRBJ1-2	NA	NA	TRBV19	TGTGCCAGTAGTACCCTAGAACACCTCGTCCGGCTTGGCGGCTACACCTTC	CASSTLEHLVRLGGYTF
TRBJ1-2	NA	NA	TRBV6-5	TGTGCCAGCACAGGGATGAGTTCTGGCTACACCTTC	CASTGMSSGYTF
TRBJ1-5	NA	NA	TRBV6-5	TGTGCCAGCAGTGAAGTGGGAGGGGAGCCCCAGCATTTT	CASSEVGGEPQHF
TRBJ1-1	NA	NA	TRBV13	TGTGCCAGCAGCTCAGTGGGGGGGGGAGTCACTGAAGCTTTCTTT	CASSSVGGGVTEAFF
TRBJ2-3	NA	NA	TRBV19	TGTGCCAGTACCCTGGGAGGTATCGACACAGATACGCAGTATTTT	CASTLGGIDTDTQYF
TRBJ2-1	NA	NA	TRBV2	TGTGCCAGCAGTGAAGTGACGTTCAGGATCTTC	CASSEVTFRIF
TRBJ2-7	NA	TRBD2	TRBV4-1	TGCGCCAGCAGCCAAGAACTAGCGGTCCGCACCTACGAGCAGTACTTC	CASSQELAVRTYEQYF
TRBJ1-4	NA	NA	TRBV19	TGTGCCAGTAGTAAGAACCCACGAGGCGTCGGAGAAAAACTGTTTTTT	CASSKNPRGVGEKLFF
TRBJ2-7	once	TRBD1	TRBV29-1	TGCAGCGTTGGACAGGGTTTCTTCTACGAGCAGTACTTC	CSVGQGFFYEQYF